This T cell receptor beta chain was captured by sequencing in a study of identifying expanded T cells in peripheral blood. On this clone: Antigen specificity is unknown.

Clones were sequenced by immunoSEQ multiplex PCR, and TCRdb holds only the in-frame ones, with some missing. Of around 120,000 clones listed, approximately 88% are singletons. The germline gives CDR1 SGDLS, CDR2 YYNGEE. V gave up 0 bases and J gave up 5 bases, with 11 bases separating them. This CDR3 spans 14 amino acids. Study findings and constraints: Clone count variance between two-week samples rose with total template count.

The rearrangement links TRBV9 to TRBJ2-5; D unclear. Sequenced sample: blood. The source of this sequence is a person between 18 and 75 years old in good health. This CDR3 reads CASSVAAYWETQYF. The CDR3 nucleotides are TGTGCCAGCAGCGTAGCGGCGTATTGGGAGACCCAGTACTTC.